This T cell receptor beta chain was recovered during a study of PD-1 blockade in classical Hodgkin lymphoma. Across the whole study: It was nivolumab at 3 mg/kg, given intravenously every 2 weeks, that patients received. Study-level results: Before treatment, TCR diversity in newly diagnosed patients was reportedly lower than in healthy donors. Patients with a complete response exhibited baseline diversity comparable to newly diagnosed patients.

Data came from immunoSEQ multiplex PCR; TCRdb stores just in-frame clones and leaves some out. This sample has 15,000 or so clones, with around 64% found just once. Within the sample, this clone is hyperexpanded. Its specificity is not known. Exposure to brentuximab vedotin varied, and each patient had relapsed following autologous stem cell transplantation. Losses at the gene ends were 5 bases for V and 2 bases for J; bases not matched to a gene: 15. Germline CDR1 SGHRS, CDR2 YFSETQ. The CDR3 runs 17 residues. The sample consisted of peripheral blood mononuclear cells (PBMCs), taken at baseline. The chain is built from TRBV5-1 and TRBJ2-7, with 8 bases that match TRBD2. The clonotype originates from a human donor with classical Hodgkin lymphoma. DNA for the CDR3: TGCGCCAGCAGTCCGGGGGATACCAGCGGGAGACCCTACGAGCAGTACTTC. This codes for CASSPGDTSGRPYEQYF.